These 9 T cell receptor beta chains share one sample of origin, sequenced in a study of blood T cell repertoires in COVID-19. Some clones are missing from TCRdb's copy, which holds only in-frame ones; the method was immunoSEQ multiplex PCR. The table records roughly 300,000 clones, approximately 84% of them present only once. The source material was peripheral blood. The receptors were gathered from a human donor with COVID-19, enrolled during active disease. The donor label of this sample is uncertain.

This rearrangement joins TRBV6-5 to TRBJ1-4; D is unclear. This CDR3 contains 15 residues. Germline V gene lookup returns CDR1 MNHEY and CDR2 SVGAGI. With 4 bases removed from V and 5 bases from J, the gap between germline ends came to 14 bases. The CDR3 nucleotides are TGTGCCAGCAGTTCCTCGAGGGTCTCCAATGAAAAACTGTTTTTT. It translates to CASSSSRVSNEKLFF.

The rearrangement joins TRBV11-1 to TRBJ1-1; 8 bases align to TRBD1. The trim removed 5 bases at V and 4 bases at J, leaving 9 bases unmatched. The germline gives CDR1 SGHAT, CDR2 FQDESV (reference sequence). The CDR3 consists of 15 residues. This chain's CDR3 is CASSRQHGQGTEAFF. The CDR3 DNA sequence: TGTGCCAGCAGCCGCCAACACGGACAGGGCACTGAAGCTTTCTTT.

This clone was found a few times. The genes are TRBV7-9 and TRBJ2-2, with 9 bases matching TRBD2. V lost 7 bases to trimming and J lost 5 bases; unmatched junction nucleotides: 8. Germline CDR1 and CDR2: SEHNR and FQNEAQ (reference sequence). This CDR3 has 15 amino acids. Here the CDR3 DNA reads TGTGCCAGCACATCCGGGCTAGCGGGAACCGGGGAGCTGTTTTTT. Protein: CASTSGLAGTGELFF. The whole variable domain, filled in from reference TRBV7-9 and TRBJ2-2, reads DTGVSQNPRHKITKRGQNVTFRCDPISEHNRLYWYRQTLGQGPEFLTYFQNEAQLEKSRLLSDRFSAERPKGSFSTLEIQRTEQGDSAMYLCASTSGLAGTGELFFGEGSRLTVL.

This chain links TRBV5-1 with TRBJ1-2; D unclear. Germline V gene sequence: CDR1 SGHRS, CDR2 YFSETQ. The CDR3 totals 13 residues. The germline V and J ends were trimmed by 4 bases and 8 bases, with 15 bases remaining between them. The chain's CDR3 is CASSVQEDRGYTF. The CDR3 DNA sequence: TGCGCCAGCAGCGTTCAGGAAGATAGGGGCTACACCTTC.

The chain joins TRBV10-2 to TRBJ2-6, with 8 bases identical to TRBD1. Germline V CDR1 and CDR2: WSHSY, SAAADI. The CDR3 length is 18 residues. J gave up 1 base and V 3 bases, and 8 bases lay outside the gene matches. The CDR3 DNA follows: TGCGCCAGCAGTGATACCGGGACAGGCCCGTCTGGGGCCAACGTCCTGACTTTC. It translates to CASSDTGTGPSGANVLTF.

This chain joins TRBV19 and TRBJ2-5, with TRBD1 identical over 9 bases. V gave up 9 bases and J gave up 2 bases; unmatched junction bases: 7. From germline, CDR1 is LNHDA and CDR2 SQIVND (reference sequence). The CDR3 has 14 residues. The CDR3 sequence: CASSRGTGQETQYF. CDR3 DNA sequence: TGTGCCAGCTCCCGGGGGACAGGGCAAGAGACCCAGTACTTC.

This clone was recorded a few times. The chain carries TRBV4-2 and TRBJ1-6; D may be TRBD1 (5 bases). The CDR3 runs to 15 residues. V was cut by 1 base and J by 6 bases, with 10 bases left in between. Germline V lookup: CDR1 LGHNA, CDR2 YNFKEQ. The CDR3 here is CASSQGRGTNSPLHF. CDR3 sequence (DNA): TGTGCCAGCAGCCAAGGCCGGGGGACTAATTCACCCCTCCACTTT.

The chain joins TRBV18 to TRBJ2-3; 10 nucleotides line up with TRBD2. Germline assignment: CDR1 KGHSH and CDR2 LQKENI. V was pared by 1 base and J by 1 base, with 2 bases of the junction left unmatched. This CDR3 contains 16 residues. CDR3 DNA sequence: TGTGCCAGCTCACCACTAGCGGGAGGTCGCACAGATACGCAGTATTTT. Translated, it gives CASSPLAGGRTDTQYF.

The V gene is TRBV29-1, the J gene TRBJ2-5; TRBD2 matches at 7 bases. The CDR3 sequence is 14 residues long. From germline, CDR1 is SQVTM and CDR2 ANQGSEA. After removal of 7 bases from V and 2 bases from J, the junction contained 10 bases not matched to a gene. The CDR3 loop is CSAGLVGGQETQYF. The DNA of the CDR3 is TGCAGCGCCGGACTAGTGGGAGGGCAAGAGACCCAGTACTTC.